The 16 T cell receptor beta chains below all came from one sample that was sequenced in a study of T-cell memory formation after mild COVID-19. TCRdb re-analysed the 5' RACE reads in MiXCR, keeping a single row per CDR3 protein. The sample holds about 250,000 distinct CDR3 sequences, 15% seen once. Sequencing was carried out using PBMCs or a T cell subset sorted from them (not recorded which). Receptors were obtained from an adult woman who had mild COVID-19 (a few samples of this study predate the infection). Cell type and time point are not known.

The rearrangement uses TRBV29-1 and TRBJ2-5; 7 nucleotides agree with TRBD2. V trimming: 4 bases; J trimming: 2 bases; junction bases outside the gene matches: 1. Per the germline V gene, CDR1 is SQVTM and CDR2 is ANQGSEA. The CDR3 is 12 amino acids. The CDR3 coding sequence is TGCAGCGTTGGGCGGGGGCAAGAGACCCAGTACTTC. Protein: CSVGRGQETQYF.

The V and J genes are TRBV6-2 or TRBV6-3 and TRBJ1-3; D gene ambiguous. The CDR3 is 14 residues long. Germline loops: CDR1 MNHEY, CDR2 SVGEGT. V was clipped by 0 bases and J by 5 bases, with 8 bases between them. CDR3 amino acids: CASSYSFQRNTIYF. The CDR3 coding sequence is TGTGCCAGCAGTTACTCGTTCCAAAGAAACACCATATATTTT.

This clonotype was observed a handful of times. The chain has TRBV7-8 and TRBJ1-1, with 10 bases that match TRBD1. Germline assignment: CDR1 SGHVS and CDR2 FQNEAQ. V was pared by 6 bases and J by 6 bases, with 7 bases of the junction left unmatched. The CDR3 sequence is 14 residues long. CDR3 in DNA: TGTGCCAGCAGGCCTAGACAGGGGGCACCTGAAGCTTTCTTT. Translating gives CASRPRQGAPEAFF.

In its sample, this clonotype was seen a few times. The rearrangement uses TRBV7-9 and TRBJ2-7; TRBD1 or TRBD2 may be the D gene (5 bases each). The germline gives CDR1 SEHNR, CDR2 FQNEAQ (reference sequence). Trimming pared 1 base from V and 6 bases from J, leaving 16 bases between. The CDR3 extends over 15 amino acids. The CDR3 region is CASSLVGDPRGEQYF. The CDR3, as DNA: TGTGCCAGCAGCTTAGTGGGGGACCCGCGAGGCGAGCAGTACTTC.

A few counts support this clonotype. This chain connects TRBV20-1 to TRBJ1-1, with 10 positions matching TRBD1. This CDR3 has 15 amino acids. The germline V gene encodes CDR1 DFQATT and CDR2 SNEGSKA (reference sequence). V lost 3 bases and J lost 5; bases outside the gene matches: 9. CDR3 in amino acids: CSARERQGANTEAFF. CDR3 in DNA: TGCAGTGCTAGGGAGAGACAGGGGGCAAATACTGAAGCTTTCTTT.

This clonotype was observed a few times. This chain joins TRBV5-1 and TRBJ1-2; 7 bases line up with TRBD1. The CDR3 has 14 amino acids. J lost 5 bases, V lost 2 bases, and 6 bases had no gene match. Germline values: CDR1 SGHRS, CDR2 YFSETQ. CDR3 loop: CASSFGTEGYGYTF. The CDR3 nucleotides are TGCGCCAGCAGCTTCGGGACAGAGGGATATGGCTACACCTTC.

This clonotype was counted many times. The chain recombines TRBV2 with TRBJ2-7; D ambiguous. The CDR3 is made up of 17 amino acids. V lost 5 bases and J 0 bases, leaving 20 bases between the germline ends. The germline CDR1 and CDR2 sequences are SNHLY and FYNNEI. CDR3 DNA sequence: TGTGCCAGCAGTCCCCGATTAACGCACCAACCCTCCTACGAGCAGTACTTC. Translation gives CASSPRLTHQPSYEQYF.

CDR3: CASSIERNTEAFF. The DNA of the CDR3 is TGTGCCAGTAGTATAGAAAGGAACACTGAAGCTTTCTTT. J is TRBJ1-1 and V is TRBV19, with D uncertain. This CDR3 contains 13 residues. Germline V lookup: CDR1 LNHDA, CDR2 SQIVND (reference sequence). V was trimmed by 0 bases and J by 1 base, leaving 3 bases between them.

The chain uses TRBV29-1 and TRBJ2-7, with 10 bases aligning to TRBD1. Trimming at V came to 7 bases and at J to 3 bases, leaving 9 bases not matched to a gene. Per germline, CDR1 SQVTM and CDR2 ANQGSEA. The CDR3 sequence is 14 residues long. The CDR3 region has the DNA TGCAGCGCGAGAAAGGGACAGGGGAACTACGAGCAGTACTTC. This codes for CSARKGQGNYEQYF.

CDR3 amino acids: CATSDSPGAGEDETQYF. CDR3 bases: TGTGCCACCAGTGATTCTCCCGGGGCGGGAGAGGATGAGACCCAGTACTTC. V usage is TRBV24-1 and J usage is TRBJ2-5; 7 bases agree with TRBD2. Germline CDR1 and CDR2: KGHDR and SFDVKD. This CDR3 has 17 amino acids. V was clipped by 2 bases and J by 5 bases; unmatched bases: 13.

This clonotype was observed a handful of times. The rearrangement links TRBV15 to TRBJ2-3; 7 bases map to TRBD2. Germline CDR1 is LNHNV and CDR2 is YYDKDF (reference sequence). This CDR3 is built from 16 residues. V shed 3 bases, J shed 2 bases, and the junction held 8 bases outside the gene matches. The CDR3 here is CATSSESGTLTDTQYF. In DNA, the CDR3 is TGTGCCACCAGCAGCGAGAGCGGGACCCTCACAGATACGCAGTATTTT.

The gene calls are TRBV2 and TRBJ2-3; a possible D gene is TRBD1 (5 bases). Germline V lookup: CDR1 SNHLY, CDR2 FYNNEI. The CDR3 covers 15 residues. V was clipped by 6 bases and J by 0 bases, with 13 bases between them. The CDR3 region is CASRPQGVSTDTQYF. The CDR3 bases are TGTGCCAGCAGACCCCAGGGTGTTAGCACAGATACGCAGTATTTT.

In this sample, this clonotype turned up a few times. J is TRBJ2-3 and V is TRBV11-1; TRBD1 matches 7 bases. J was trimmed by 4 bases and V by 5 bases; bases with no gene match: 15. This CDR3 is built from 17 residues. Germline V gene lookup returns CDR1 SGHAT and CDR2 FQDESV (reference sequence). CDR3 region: CASSALGQLTSADTQYF. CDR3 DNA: TGTGCCAGCAGCGCCCTGGGACAGCTTACCTCAGCAGATACGCAGTATTTT.

The CDR3 bases are TGTGCCAGCAGCCCTGGGGGACGGATAGTCTACGAGCAGTACTTC. Translated: CASSPGGRIVYEQYF. This sequence joins TRBV12-3 or TRBV12-4 and TRBJ2-7; D may correspond to TRBD1 or TRBD2 (5 bases each). V was shortened by 6 bases and J by 3 bases, with 18 bases between the two germline ends. CDR3 length: 15 amino acids.

CDR3 region: CASSIYEGNSPLHF. CDR3 nucleotide sequence: TGTGCCAGTAGTATTTATGAGGGGAATTCACCCCTCCACTTT. V gene TRBV19 combines with J gene TRBJ1-6; maybe TRBD1 (5 bases). Germline V gives CDR1 LNHDA, CDR2 SQIVND (reference sequence). This CDR3 has 14 residues. Trimming removed 3 bases from V and 7 bases from J, with 10 bases in between.

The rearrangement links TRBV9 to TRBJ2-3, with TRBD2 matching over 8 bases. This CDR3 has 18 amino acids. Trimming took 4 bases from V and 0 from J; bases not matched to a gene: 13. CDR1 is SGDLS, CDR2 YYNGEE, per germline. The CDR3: CASSPRSSGITSTDTQYF. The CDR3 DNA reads TGTGCCAGCAGCCCACGAAGTAGCGGGATCACTAGCACAGATACGCAGTATTTT.